These 24 T cell receptor beta chains came from one sample sequenced in a study of cytomegalovirus exposure and HLA in healthy donors. PCR was performed using 60 Vbeta and 13 Jbeta primers. The protocol was immunoSEQ multiplex PCR, while the TCRdb copy is restricted to in-frame clones and leaves out a portion. The table includes approximately 110,000 clones, around 78% detected once. The sequencing input was PBMCs. The receptors originated from a man between 40 and 49 years old in good health and CMV-seronegative.

The genes are TRBV18 and TRBJ2-7; D may be TRBD1 (5 bases). Trimming shortened V by 6 bases and J by 3 bases, and 27 bases separated the two germline ends. This CDR3 is 18 amino acids long. The V gene's germline CDR1 is KGHSH and CDR2 LQKENI. The CDR3 DNA reads TGTGCCAGCTCTTCAACCAGGGTTCTCTTTGGAGAGGACTACGAGCAGTACTTC. Amino acids: CASSSTRVLFGEDYEQYF.

The CDR3 DNA reads as TGCGCCAGCAGCTTACCGGAAGAGGGATACGAGCAGTACTTC. Its translation is CASSLPEEGYEQYF. The chain links TRBV4-1 to TRBJ2-7; D is perhaps TRBD2 (5 bases). Germline CDR1 and CDR2: MGHRA and YSYEKL. There are 14 residues in the CDR3. V lost 5 bases and J 4 bases, leaving 15 bases between the germline ends.

The chain carries TRBV7-3 and TRBJ2-3, with a tentative D call TRBD2 (6 bases). Trimming cost V 9 bases and J 5 bases, with 12 bases left between them. CDR3 length: 12 amino acids. The germline gives CDR1 SGHTA, CDR2 FQGTGA. CDR3 in amino acids: CASSNGGDTQYF. Here the CDR3 DNA reads TGTGCCAGTAGCAACGGGGGAGATACGCAGTATTTT. The full variable domain, completed using reference TRBV7-3 and TRBJ2-3, is GAGVSQTPSNKVTEKGKYVELRCDPISGHTALYWYRQSLGQGPEFLIYFQGTGAADDSGLPNDRFFAVRPEGSVSTLKIQRTERGDSAVYLCASSNGGDTQYFGPGTRLTVL.

This chain links TRBV28 with TRBJ2-2; D gene uncertain. The CDR3 sequence is 12 residues long. Looked up from germline, CDR1 is MDHEN and CDR2 is SYDVKM. The V end was cut by 3 bases, the J end by 6 bases, with 5 bases between. The CDR3 loop is CASSFFAGELFF. In nucleotides, the CDR3 is TGTGCCAGCAGTTTCTTCGCCGGGGAGCTGTTTTTT.

The chain has TRBV6-1 and TRBJ2-1, with a weak D call TRBD1 (6 bases). V lost 7 bases and J lost 9, with 16 bases in between. There are 13 residues in the CDR3. CDR1 and CDR2 from the germline V gene are MNHNS and SASEGT. This CDR3 reads CASTVQGKTEQFF. CDR3 bases: TGTGCCAGCACGGTGCAGGGGAAGACTGAGCAGTTCTTC.

V is TRBV7-9 and J is TRBJ2-3; TRBD1 aligns across 8 bases. The CDR3 has 15 residues. V was pared by 5 bases and J by 5 bases, with 9 bases of the junction left unmatched. Germline lookup yields CDR1 SEHNR and CDR2 FQNEAQ (reference sequence). This chain's CDR3 is CASSPRGTGIDTQYF. CDR3 nucleotides: TGTGCCAGCAGCCCCCGAGGGACAGGTATAGATACGCAGTATTTT.

This chain connects TRBV2 to TRBJ1-2, with TRBD1 identical over 10 bases. CDR1 and CDR2 from the germline V gene are SNHLY and FYNNEI. V lost 1 base and J lost 8; bases outside the gene matches: 4. The length of the CDR3 is 14 residues. The CDR3 DNA reads TGTGCCAGCAGTGAAGGACAGGGGGCAGGAGGCTACACCTTC. This sequence encodes CASSEGQGAGGYTF.

The chain employs TRBV5-4 and TRBJ2-4; maybe TRBD2 (7 bases). V was cut by 4 bases and J by 4 bases, with 12 bases left in between. This CDR3 is built from 14 residues. The V gene's germline CDR1 is SGHNT and CDR2 YYREEE (reference sequence). CDR3 amino acids: CASSPRGGKNIQYF. The CDR3 bases are TGTGCCAGCAGCCCTAGGGGGGGAAAAAACATTCAGTACTTC.

The V call is TRBV7-2, the J call TRBJ1-3, with D possibly matching TRBD1 (5 bases). V was cut by 1 base and J by 0 bases, with 10 bases left in between. Looked up from germline, CDR1 is SGHTA and CDR2 is FQGNSA. This CDR3 spans 16 amino acids. In DNA, the CDR3 is TGTGCCAGCAGCTTAGACAGGATTACCTCTGGAAACACCATATATTTT. Its translation: CASSLDRITSGNTIYF.

In its sample, this clone was seen once. The chain joins TRBV6-5 to TRBJ2-5, with 11 bases aligning to TRBD1. The germline V gene encodes CDR1 MNHEY and CDR2 SVGAGI. This CDR3 spans 15 amino acids. Trimming removed 5 bases from V and 5 bases from J; junction bases left unmatched: 7. The CDR3: CASSSGTGGPETQYF. The CDR3 DNA sequence: TGTGCCAGCAGTAGCGGGACAGGGGGACCGGAGACCCAGTACTTC.

The V call is TRBV7-2, the J call TRBJ1-2; 9 bases map to TRBD1. V lost 5 bases and J lost 7; bases outside the gene matches: 14. Germline V gene sequence: CDR1 SGHTA, CDR2 FQGNSA. The CDR3 totals 16 residues. CDR3 DNA: TGTGCCAGCAGCCCGAACTCACAGGGGGCACTTAGTGGCTACACCTTC. Protein: CASSPNSQGALSGYTF.

V usage is TRBV28 and J usage is TRBJ1-1, with 7 bases identical to TRBD1. V lost 9 bases and J lost 0; bases outside the gene matches: 10. The CDR3 runs to 15 residues. Germline V lookup: CDR1 MDHEN, CDR2 SYDVKM. The CDR3 bases are TGTGCCAGTCTAAGCAGGGGGGTCATGAACACTGAAGCTTTCTTT. Translated, it gives CASLSRGVMNTEAFF.

A single count supports this clone. This rearrangement joins TRBV7-6 to TRBJ1-2, with 7 bases that match TRBD1. This CDR3 has 14 residues. CDR1 and CDR2 from the germline V gene are SGHVS and FNYEAQ. V dropped 5 bases and J dropped 7; count of bases not matched to a gene: 10. The CDR3 sequence: CASSPGQWPGGYTF. In DNA form, the CDR3 reads TGTGCCAGCAGCCCGGGACAGTGGCCCGGTGGCTACACCTTC.

The chain couples TRBV5-6 to TRBJ1-1, with 8 bases fitting TRBD1. From germline, CDR1 is SGHDT and CDR2 YYEEEE. V was clipped by 3 bases and J by 3 bases; unmatched bases: 4. This CDR3 is built from 14 residues. The CDR3: CASSSTGEDTEAFF. The CDR3 bases are TGTGCCAGCAGCTCGACAGGGGAAGACACTGAAGCTTTCTTT.

This clone was observed a handful of times. This sequence joins TRBV7-6 and TRBJ1-1, with D possibly matching TRBD1 (6 bases). The CDR3 length is 15 residues. V was shortened by 5 bases and J by 7 bases, with 20 bases between the two germline ends. Germline-derived CDR1 and CDR2 are SGHVS and FNYEAQ. The CDR3 is CASSPREGGHFEAFF. CDR3 bases: TGTGCCAGCAGCCCCCGGGAAGGGGGTCACTTTGAAGCTTTCTTT.

The chain has TRBV4-3 and TRBJ1-4; tentative D call: TRBD1 (5 bases). The CDR3 has 17 residues. V lost 4 bases and J 0 bases, leaving 15 bases between the germline ends. CDR1 and CDR2 from the germline V gene are LGHNA and YSLEER. CDR3 coding DNA: TGCGCCAGCAGCCGGGCGACAGATTCCGCAACTAATGAAAAACTGTTTTTT. Amino acids: CASSRATDSATNEKLFF.

A single count supports this clone. This rearrangement joins TRBV7-9 to TRBJ1-1; no clear D gene. Germline loops: CDR1 SEHNR, CDR2 FQNEAQ (reference sequence). Trimming shortened V by 3 bases and J by 1 base, and 9 bases separated the two germline ends. The CDR3 has 14 amino acids. CDR3 amino acids: CASSFPGPNTEAFF. The CDR3 nucleotides are TGTGCCAGCAGCTTTCCAGGCCCGAACACTGAAGCTTTCTTT.

V gene TRBV4-3 combines with J gene TRBJ2-5; TRBD1 matches 8 bases. This CDR3 has 13 amino acids. The V gene's germline CDR1 is LGHNA and CDR2 YSLEER. Trimming took 2 bases from V and 11 from J; bases not matched to a gene: 7. CDR3 nucleotide sequence: TGCGCCAGCAGCCAATGGACAGGGCAAGAGCAGTACTTC. Residues: CASSQWTGQEQYF.

CDR3 protein: CASSHTSETGFRQPQHF. The CDR3 DNA reads as TGCGCCAGCAGCCACACCTCCGAGACAGGGTTTAGGCAGCCCCAGCATTTT. The V gene is TRBV4-1, the J gene TRBJ1-5, with 7 bases aligning to TRBD1. Germline CDR1 reads MGHRA; CDR2 reads YSYEKL. V dropped 3 bases and J dropped 7; count of bases not matched to a gene: 15. The CDR3 loop spans 17 amino acids.

The rearrangement joins TRBV4-1 to TRBJ2-2, with a tentative D call TRBD1 (6 bases). This CDR3 comprises 16 residues. V was shortened by 4 bases and J by 5 bases, with 17 bases between the two germline ends. Germline V gene sequence: CDR1 MGHRA, CDR2 YSYEKL. Here the CDR3 reads CASSPQTGPKTGELFF. The CDR3 DNA sequence: TGCGCCAGCAGCCCTCAGACAGGCCCCAAGACCGGGGAGCTGTTTTTT.

V gene TRBV19 combines with J gene TRBJ2-7; D unresolved. Germline loops: CDR1 LNHDA, CDR2 SQIVND (reference sequence). The germline V and J ends were trimmed by 10 bases and 3 bases, with 10 bases remaining between them. The CDR3 runs to 11 residues. This CDR3 is CATAAGYEQYF. The DNA for the CDR3 is TGTGCCACAGCCGCAGGCTACGAGCAGTACTTC. Full variable domain (rest looked up from reference TRBV19 and TRBJ2-7): DGGITQSPKYLFRKEGQNVTLSCEQNLNHDAMYWYRQDPGQGLRLIYYSQIVNDFQKGDIAEGYSVSREKKESFPLTVTSAQKNPTAFYLCATAAGYEQYFGPGTRLTVT.

The chain recombines TRBV5-1 with TRBJ2-2; D might be TRBD2 (7 bases). Germline loops: CDR1 SGHRS, CDR2 YFSETQ. This CDR3 spans 15 amino acids. Trimming removed 5 bases at V and 0 bases at J, with 11 bases between. The CDR3 DNA sequence: TGCGCCAGCAGTCGCGGGGGCGCGAACACCGGGGAGCTGTTTTTT. This sequence encodes CASSRGGANTGELFF.

This clone appeared a few times. The chain is built from TRBV25-1 and TRBJ1-1, with D maybe TRBD1 (5 bases). The CDR3 is 14 residues long. CDR1 is MGHDK, CDR2 SYGVNS, per germline. Deletions cut 2 bases from V and 1 base from J, with 8 bases between. CDR3 residues: CASSELGGNTEAFF. The CDR3 DNA sequence: TGTGCCAGCAGTGAACTGGGGGGGAACACTGAAGCTTTCTTT.

The chain joins TRBV7-9 to TRBJ2-2, with 10 bases lining up with TRBD2. The CDR3 consists of 18 residues. Looked up from germline, CDR1 is SEHNR and CDR2 is FQNEAQ (reference sequence). V was pared by 6 bases and J by 4 bases, with 14 bases of the junction left unmatched. The CDR3 coding sequence is TGTGCCAGCAGTACCGGGACTAGCGTGTGGTCGGGCACCGGGGAGCTGTTTTTT. It specifies CASSTGTSVWSGTGELFF.